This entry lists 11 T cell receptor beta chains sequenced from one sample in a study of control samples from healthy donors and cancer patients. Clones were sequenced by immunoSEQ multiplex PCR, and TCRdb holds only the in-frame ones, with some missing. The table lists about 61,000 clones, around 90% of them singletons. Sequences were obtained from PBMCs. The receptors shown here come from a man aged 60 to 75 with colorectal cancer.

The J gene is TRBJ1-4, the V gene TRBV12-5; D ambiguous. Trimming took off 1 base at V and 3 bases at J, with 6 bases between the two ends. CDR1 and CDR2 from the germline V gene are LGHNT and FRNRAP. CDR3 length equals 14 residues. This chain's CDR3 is CASGLGQPNEKLFF. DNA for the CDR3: TGTGCTAGTGGTTTGGGACAACCTAATGAAAAACTGTTTTTT.

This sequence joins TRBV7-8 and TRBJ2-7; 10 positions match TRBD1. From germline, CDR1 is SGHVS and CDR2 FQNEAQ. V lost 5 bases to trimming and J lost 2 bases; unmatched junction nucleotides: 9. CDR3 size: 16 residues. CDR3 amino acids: CASSPRDRGRPYEQYF. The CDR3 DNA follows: TGTGCCAGCAGCCCCCGCGACAGGGGGCGCCCCTACGAGCAGTACTTC.

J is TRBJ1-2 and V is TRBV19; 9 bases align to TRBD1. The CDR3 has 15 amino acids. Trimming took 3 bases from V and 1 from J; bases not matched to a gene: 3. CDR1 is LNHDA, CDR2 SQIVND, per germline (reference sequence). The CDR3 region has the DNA TGTGCCAGTAGTATCTGGACAGGGGATAACTATGGCTACACCTTC. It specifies CASSIWTGDNYGYTF.

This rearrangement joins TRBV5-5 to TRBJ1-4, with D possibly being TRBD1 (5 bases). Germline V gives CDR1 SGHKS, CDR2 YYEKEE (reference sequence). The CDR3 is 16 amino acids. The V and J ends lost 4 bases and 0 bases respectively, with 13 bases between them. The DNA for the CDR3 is TGTGCCAGCAGCCCCGGGGCGGTTGCAACTAATGAAAAACTGTTTTTT. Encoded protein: CASSPGAVATNEKLFF.

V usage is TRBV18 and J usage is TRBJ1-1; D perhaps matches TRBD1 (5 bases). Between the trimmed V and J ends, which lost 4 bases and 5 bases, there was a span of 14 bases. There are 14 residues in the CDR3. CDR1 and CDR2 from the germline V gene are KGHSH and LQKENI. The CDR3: CASSLSGTKTEAFF. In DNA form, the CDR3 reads TGTGCCAGCTCACTCTCCGGGACGAAGACTGAAGCTTTCTTT.

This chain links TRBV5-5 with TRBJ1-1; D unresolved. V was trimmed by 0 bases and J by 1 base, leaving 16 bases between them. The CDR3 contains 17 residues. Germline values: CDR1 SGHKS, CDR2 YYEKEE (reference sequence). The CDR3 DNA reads TGTGCCAGCAGCTTGGGTAGAGCTGGGTTTACGAACACTGAAGCTTTCTTT. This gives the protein CASSLGRAGFTNTEAFF.

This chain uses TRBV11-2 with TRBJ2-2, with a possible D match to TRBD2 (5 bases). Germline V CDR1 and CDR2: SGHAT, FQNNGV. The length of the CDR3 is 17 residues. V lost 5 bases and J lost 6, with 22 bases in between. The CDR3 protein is CASSRQRFSVDAGELFF. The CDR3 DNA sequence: TGTGCCAGCAGCCGGCAACGGTTTAGCGTTGATGCCGGGGAGCTGTTTTTT.

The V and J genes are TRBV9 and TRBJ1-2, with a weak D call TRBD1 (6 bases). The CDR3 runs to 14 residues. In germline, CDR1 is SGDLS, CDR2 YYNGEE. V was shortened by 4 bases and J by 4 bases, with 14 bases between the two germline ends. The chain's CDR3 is CASSPNTGIYGYTF. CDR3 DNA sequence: TGTGCCAGCAGCCCTAATACAGGGATCTATGGCTACACCTTC. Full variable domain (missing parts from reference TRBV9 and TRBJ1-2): DSGVTQTPKHLITATGQRVTLRCSPRSGDLSVYWYQQSLDQGLQFLIQYYNGEERAKGNILERFSAQQFPDLHSELNLSSLELGDSALYFCASSPNTGIYGYTFGSGTRLTVV.

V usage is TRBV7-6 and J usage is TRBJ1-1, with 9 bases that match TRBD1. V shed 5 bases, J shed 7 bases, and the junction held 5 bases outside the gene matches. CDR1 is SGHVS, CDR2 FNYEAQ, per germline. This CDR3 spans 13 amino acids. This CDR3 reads CASSPGDRVEAFF. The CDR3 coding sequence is TGTGCCAGCAGCCCGGGGGACAGGGTTGAAGCTTTCTTT.

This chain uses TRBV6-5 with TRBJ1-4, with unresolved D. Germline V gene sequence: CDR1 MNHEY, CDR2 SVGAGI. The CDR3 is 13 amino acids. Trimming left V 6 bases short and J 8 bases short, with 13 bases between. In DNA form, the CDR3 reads TGTGCCAGCAGAGGCCCGCAACAGGAAAAACTGTTTTTT. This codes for CASRGPQQEKLFF.

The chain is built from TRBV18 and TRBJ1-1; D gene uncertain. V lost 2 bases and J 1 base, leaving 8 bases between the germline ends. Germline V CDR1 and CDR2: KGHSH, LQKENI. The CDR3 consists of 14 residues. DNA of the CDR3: TGTGCCAGCTCACCATCTATAGGGAACACTGAAGCTTTCTTT. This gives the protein CASSPSIGNTEAFF.